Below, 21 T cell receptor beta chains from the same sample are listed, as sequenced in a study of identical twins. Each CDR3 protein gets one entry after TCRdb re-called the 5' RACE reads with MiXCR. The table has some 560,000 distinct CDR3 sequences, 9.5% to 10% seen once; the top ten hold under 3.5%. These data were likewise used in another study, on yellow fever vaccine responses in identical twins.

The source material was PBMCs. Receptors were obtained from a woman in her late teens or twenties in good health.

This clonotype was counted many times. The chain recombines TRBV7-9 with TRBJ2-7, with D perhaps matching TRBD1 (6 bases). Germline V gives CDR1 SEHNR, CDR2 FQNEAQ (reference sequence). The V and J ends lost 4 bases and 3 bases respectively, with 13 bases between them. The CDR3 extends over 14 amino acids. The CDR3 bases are TGTGCCAGCAGCTCTACCAGGGGCGGCTACGAGCAGTACTTC. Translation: CASSSTRGGYEQYF.

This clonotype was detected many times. The CDR3 region has the DNA TGCAGTGCTAGAGAGGGACAGGGGGGGCAGCCCCAGCATTTT. Translating it yields CSAREGQGGQPQHF. The chain couples TRBV20-1 to TRBJ1-5, with 11 bases aligning to TRBD1. The length of the CDR3 is 14 residues. The germline V gene encodes CDR1 DFQATT and CDR2 SNEGSKA (reference sequence). The V segment lost 0 bases and the J segment 7 bases; nucleotides outside the gene matches: 2.

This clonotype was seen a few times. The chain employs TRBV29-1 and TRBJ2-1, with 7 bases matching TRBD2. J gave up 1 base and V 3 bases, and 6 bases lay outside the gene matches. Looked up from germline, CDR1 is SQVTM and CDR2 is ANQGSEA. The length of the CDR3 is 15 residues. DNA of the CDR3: TGCAGCGTTGAGTTCCCGGGGGGATCCTACAATGAGCAGTTCTTC. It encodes CSVEFPGGSYNEQFF.

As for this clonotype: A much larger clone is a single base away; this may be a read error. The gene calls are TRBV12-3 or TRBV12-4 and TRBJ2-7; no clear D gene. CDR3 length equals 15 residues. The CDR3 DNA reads TGTGCCAGCACCCCCGGTTTAGCCATGAACTACGAGCCGTACTTC. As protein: CASTPGLAMNYEPYF.

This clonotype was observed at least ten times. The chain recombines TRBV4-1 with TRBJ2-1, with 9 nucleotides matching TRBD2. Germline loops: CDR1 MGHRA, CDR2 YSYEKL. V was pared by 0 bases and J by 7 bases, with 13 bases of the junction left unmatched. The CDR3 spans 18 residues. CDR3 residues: CASSQDGSNSGRGNEQFF. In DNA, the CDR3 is TGCGCCAGCAGCCAAGACGGTAGTAATAGCGGGAGAGGGAATGAGCAGTTCTTC.

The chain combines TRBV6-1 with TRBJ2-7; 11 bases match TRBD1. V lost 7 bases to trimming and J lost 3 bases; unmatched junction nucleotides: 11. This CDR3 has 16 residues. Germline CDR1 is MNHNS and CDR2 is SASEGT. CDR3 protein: CASTKGVGTGGYEQYF. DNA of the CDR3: TGTGCCAGCACCAAAGGTGTCGGGACAGGGGGCTACGAGCAGTACTTC.

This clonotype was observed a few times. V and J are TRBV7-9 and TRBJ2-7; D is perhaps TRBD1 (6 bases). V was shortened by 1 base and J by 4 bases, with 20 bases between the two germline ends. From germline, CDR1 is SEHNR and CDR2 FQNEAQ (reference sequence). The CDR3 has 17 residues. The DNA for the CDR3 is TGTGCCAGCAGCTTAGTCCAGGGGACCGGGGTTGCATACGAGCAGTACTTC. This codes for CASSLVQGTGVAYEQYF.

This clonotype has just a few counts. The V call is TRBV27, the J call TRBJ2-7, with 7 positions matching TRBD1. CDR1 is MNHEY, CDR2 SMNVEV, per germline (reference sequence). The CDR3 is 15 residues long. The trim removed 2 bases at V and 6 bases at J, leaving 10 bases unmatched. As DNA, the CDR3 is TGTGCCAGCAGTTTACTCTCACTACAGGGGACCGAGCAGTACTTC. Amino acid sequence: CASSLLSLQGTEQYF.

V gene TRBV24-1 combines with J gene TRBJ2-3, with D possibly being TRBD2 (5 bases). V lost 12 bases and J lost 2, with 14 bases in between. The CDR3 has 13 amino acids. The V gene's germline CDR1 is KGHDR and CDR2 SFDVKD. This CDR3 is CAAEATNTDTQYF. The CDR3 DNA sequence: TGTGCCGCCGAGGCGACTAACACAGATACGCAGTATTTT.

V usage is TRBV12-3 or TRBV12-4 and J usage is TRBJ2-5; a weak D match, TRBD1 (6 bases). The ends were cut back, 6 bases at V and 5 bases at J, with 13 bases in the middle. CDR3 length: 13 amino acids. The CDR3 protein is CASRVGGKETQYF. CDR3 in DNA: TGTGCCAGCAGGGTTGGGGGCAAGGAGACCCAGTACTTC.

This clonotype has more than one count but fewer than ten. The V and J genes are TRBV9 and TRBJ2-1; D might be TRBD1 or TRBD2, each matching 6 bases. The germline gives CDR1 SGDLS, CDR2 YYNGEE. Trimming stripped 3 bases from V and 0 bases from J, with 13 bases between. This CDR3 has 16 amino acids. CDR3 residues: CASSGQVGSSYNEQFF. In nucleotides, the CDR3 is TGTGCCAGCAGCGGACAGGTCGGGAGCTCCTACAATGAGCAGTTCTTC.

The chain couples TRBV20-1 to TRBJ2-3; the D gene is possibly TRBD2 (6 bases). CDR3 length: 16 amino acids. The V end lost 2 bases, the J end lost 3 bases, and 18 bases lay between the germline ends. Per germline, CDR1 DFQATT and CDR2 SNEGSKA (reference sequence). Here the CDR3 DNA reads TGCAGTGCTAGACTTGAATCGGACTACCGTACAGATACGCAGTATTTT. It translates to CSARLESDYRTDTQYF.

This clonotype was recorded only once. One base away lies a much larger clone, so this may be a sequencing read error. The CDR3 nucleotides read TGTGCCAGCAGCCCCCCGGGGGGCTCCTACAATGAGCTGTTCTTC. Residues: CASSPPGGSYNELFF. The rearrangement links TRBV7-2 to TRBJ2-1; D is perhaps TRBD2 (7 bases). Looked up from germline, CDR1 is SGHTA and CDR2 is FQGNSA. The CDR3 totals 15 residues.

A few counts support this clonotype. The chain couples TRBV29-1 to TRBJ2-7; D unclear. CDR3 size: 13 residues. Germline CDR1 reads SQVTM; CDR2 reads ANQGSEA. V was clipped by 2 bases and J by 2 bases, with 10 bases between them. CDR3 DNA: TGCAGCGTTGAAACAGAGACCCCCTACGAGCAGTACTTC. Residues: CSVETETPYEQYF.

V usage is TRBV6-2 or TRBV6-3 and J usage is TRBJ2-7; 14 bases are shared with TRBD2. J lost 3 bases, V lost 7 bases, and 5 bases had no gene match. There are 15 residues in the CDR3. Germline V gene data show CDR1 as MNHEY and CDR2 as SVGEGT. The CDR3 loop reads CASTRLAGGIYEQYF. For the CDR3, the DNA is TGTGCCAGCACTAGACTAGCGGGAGGGATCTACGAGCAGTACTTC.

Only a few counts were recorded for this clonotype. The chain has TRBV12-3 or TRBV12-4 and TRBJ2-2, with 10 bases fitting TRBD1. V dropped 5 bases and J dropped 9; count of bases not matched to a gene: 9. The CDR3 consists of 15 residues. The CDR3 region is CASSPRGTGDRELFF. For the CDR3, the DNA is TGTGCCAGCAGTCCACGCGGGACAGGGGATCGGGAGCTGTTTTTT.

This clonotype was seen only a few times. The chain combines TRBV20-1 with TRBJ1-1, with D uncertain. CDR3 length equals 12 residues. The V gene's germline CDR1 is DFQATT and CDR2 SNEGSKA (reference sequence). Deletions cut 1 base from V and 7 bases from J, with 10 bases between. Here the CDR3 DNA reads TGCAGTGCTAGAGTTCTAATCATTGAAGCTTTCTTT. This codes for CSARVLIIEAFF.

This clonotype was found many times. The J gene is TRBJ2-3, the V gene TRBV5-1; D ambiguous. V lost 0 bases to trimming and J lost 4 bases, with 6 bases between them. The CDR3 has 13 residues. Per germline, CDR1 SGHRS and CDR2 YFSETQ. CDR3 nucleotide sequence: TGCGCCAGCAGCTTGGTTGGGTCAGATACGCAGTATTTT. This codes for CASSLVGSDTQYF.

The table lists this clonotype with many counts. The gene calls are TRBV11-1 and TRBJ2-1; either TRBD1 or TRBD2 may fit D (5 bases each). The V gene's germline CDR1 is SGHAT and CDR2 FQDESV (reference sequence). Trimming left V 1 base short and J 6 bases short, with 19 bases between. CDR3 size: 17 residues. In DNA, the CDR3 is TGTGCCAGCAGCTTAGGTGGTCGGGGACCAATTATCAATGAGCAGTTCTTC. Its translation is CASSLGGRGPIINEQFF.

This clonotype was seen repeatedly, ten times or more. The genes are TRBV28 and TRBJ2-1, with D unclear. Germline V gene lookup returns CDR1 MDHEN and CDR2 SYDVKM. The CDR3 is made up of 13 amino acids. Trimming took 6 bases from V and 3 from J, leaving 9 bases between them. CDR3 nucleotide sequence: TGTGCCAGCAGAAGCGATGGCTACAATGAGCAGTTCTTC. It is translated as CASRSDGYNEQFF.

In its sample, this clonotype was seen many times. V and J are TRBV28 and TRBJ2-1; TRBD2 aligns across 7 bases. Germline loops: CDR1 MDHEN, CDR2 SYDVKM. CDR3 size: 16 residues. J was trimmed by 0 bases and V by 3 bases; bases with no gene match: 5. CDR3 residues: CASSFSGSSSYNEQFF. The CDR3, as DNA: TGTGCCAGCAGTTTTAGCGGGTCGAGCTCCTACAATGAGCAGTTCTTC.